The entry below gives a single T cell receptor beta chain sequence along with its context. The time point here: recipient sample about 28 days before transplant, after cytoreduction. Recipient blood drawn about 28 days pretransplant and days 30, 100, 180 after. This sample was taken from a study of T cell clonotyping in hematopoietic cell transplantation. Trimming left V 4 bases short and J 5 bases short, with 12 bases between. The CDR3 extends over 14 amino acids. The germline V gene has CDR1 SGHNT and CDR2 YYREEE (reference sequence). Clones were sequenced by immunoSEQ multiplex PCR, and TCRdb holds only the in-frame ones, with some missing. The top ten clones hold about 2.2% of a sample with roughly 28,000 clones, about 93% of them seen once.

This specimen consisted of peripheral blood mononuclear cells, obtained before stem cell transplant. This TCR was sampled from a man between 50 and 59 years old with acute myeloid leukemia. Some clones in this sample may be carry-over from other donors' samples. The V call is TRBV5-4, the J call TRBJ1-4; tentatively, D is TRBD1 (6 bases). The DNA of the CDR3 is TGTGCCAGCAGCCGGGGGGGCGGAAATGAAAAACTGTTTTTT. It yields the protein CASSRGGGNEKLFF.